The following is a T cell receptor (beta chain) sequence with its context. Its antigen remains unidentified. No qualities accompany the bases; no much larger clone lies one base away. The trial excluded patients who had a history of autoimmune disease or were on systemic immunosuppression. In every dose cohort, peripheral blood was drawn for TCR sequencing at baseline, cycle 4 day 1, and cycle 7 day 1. Samples were obtained from an open-label, multicenter, first-in-human phase I dose-escalation trial of ivuxolimab. Adults with locally advanced or metastatic head and neck squamous cell, hepatocellular, melanoma or renal cell carcinoma were enrolled in the trial. Before TCR sequencing, CD4+ and CD8+ T cells were separately sorted from peripheral blood. To sequence the TCRbeta CDR3 region, genomic DNA was isolated from the sorted cells. The immunoSEQ Assay was used for sequencing of TCRbeta CDR3 regions. The table comes from immuneACCESS by way of TCRdb, which keeps in-frame sequences with V and J called. Part of the clones is missing from these tables; in studies checked, under half for an unresolved V gene and the rest for unknown reasons. Within this sample are about 130,000 clones, with 90% of them counted one time only. The ten largest make up less than 1.1% of the sample.

This entry belongs to a study of OX40 agonist ivuxolimab in advanced cancers. Turning to the overall study: The costimulatory receptor OX40 (CD134) was targeted by ivuxolimab, a fully human IgG2 agonistic monoclonal antibody. Intravenous ivuxolimab was administered to patients every 2 weeks at six dose levels: 0.01, 0.1, 0.3, 1.5, 3 and 10 mg/kg. Among the 50 to 55 dose-escalation patients, some 20 had hepatocellular carcinoma, approximately 15 melanoma, 9 renal cell carcinoma and 9 head and neck cancer. A male proportion of roughly 80% and a mean age of around 60 years, ranging from 23 to 79, were recorded for the dose-escalation cohort. Patients were allowed to have had prior anti-PD-1, anti-PD-L1 or anti-CTLA-4 therapy, and 40% of the dose-escalation patients had been treated with checkpoint inhibitors. Partial responses occurred in three dose-escalation patients: two with cutaneous melanoma and one with hepatocellular carcinoma. The point of sequencing TCRbeta in the periphery was to test whether ivuxolimab changed TCR sequence diversity and drove clonal T-cell expansion. The paper describes the monotherapy dose-escalation part (N of about 47 patients) of the phase I trial of ivuxolimab. Study-wide conclusions, independent of this receptor: In the 0.1-3.0 mg/kg groups, partial responders were among the patients with the lowest normalized peripheral clonal expansion, particularly in CD8+ T cells. After ivuxolimab, expanded clones were on average more numerous among CD8+ T cells than among CD4+ T cells. Antigen specificity was not determined for the clonally expanded peripheral T cells. Low levels of normalized T-cell clonal expansion were also seen in some nonresponding patients. At doses of 0.1 to 3.0 mg/kg, clonal expansion of both CD4+ and CD8+ blood T cells was observed from baseline to week 6.

From its cysteine to its phenylalanine, the CDR3 spans 14 amino acids. Just the 42-base CDR3 DNA is kept, in frame starting at base 1. Trimming at the junction amounts to 7 bases on V and 0 bases on J, and the germline ends lie 10 bases apart. From the germline V gene, CDR1 is MNHNS and CDR2 is SASEGT. In this chain, TRBV6-1 is recombined with TRBJ1-5; the D gene is not confidently resolved. The clonotype originates from an adult with an advanced solid tumor such as melanoma, head and neck, liver or kidney cancer. The sample consisted of CD4+ or CD8+ T cells sorted from blood, taken in a trial of the OX40 agonist ivuxolimab. The sequenced DNA is TGTGCCAGCACATGGGGAGGTAGCAATCAGCCCCAGCATTTT. It is translated as CASTWGGSNQPQHF.